A selection of T cell receptor beta chains follows, all from one sample in a study of T cells after yellow fever vaccination. TCRdb called the 5' RACE reads again in MiXCR, with one record for every CDR3 protein. The sample records 500,000 to 650,000 distinct CDR3 sequences, around 12% being singletons. The sequenced sample was PBMCs, obtained on the day of the yellow fever booster vaccination. Every receptor here comes from a young man who received the YFV17D yellow fever vaccine. CDR3s include the opening cysteine and the closing phenylalanine or tryptophan. D genes are given only for firm matches. The listing skips clone size in some rows; elsewhere it reads once, few, many or a size class.

size,D,V,J,CDR3,DNA
few,TRBD2,TRBV6-7,TRBJ2-5,CANLKREFGKTQYF,TGTGCCAACCTAAAGCGGGAGTTCGGGAAGACCCAGTACTTC
few,TRBD1,TRBV5-1,TRBJ2-7,CASSWSGGTGRDEQYF,TGCGCCAGCAGCTGGTCCGGGGGGACAGGGAGGGACGAGCAGTACTTC
.,.,TRBV20-1,TRBJ2-3,CSARDESGEADTQYF,TGCAGTGCTAGAGATGAGTCAGGGGAGGCAGATACGCAGTATTTT
.,.,TRBV7-2,TRBJ2-1,CASSLAASNEQFF,TGTGCCAGCAGCTTAGCCGCCTCCAATGAGCAGTTCTTC
few,.,TRBV11-2,TRBJ2-2,CASSFLGGTGELFF,TGTGCCAGCAGCTTTCTCGGAGGAACCGGGGAGCTGTTTTTT
.,TRBD1,TRBV3-1,TRBJ2-5,CASARQGPQETQYF,TGTGCCAGCGCACGACAGGGGCCCCAAGAGACCCAGTACTTC
few,TRBD1,TRBV5-1,TRBJ2-4,CASSGGQGDIQYF,TGCGCCAGCAGCGGCGGACAGGGAGACATTCAGTACTTC
few,TRBD1,TRBV20-1,TRBJ2-3,CSASAGTGGTDTQYF,TGCAGTGCTAGCGCCGGGACAGGGGGAACAGATACGCAGTATTTT
.,.,TRBV7-6,TRBJ1-2,CASSRGWGSGYTF,TGTGCCAGCAGCCGAGGATGGGGTAGCGGCTACACCTTC
few,.,TRBV12-3/TRBV12-4,TRBJ2-1,CASNPGLSYNEQFF,TGTGCCAGCAACCCAGGCCTCTCCTACAATGAGCAGTTCTTC
.,.,TRBV30,TRBJ1-2,CAWMGSGYTF,TGTGCCTGGATGGGTTCTGGCTACACCTTC
.,.,TRBV6-5,TRBJ2-2,CASSYGKNTGELFF,TGTGCCAGCAGTTATGGCAAGAACACCGGGGAGCTGTTTTTT
.,.,TRBV7-9,TRBJ2-5,CASSLDTGVGETQYF,TGTGCCAGCAGCTTGGATACGGGAGTTGGTGAGACCCAGTACTTC
few,TRBD2,TRBV27,TRBJ2-3,CASTRRGRARSDTQYF,TGTGCCAGCACGAGGCGCGGGAGGGCCCGTTCAGATACGCAGTATTTT
.,.,TRBV20-1,TRBJ2-1,CSASLDSQRYNEQFF,TGCAGTGCTAGCCTGGACAGCCAGAGATACAATGAGCAGTTCTTC
.,.,TRBV27,TRBJ2-3,CASTRQFGDTQYF,TGTGCCAGCACCCGACAGTTTGGAGATACGCAGTATTTT
.,.,TRBV6-1,TRBJ1-2,CASRDTSYGYTF,TGTGCCAGCAGGGACACCTCCTATGGCTACACCTTC
.,.,TRBV28,TRBJ2-4,CASSPGVAALTKNIQYF,TGTGCCAGCAGCCCCGGGGTCGCGGCCTTAACCAAAAACATTCAGTACTTC
few,.,TRBV7-2,TRBJ2-7,CASSLEPGTSGEQYF,TGTGCCAGCAGCTTAGAACCCGGGACATCAGGCGAGCAGTACTTC
few,TRBD1,TRBV28,TRBJ1-5,CASSPGTGYQPQHF,TGTGCCAGCAGTCCCGGGACAGGGTATCAGCCCCAGCATTTT
.,.,TRBV29-1,TRBJ1-1,CSVEAPITEAFF,TGCAGCGTTGAAGCCCCGATCACTGAAGCTTTCTTT
.,.,TRBV6-2/TRBV6-3,TRBJ2-4,CASSNHRPLGIAKNIQYF,TGTGCCAGCAGTAACCACCGACCCCTGGGGATAGCCAAAAACATTCAGTACTTC
many,.,TRBV4-3,TRBJ2-7,CASSQGPSMGHEQYF,TGCGCCAGCAGCCAAGGTCCTAGCATGGGCCACGAGCAGTACTTC
few,.,TRBV9,TRBJ1-2,CASSVGDGARYGYTF,TGTGCCAGCAGCGTAGGAGATGGGGCGCGCTATGGCTACACCTTC
.,.,TRBV5-1,TRBJ2-1,CASSLEGVDDVQFF,TGCGCCAGCAGCTTGGAGGGGGTGGACGATGTGCAGTTCTTC
many,TRBD1,TRBV27,TRBJ1-1,CASSGRGTAGMNTEAFF,TGTGCCAGCAGCGGAAGAGGGACAGCTGGGATGAACACTGAAGCTTTCTTT
.,.,TRBV29-1,TRBJ2-1,CSVARYYNEQFF,TGCAGCGTTGCCAGGTACTACAATGAGCAGTTCTTC
few,.,TRBV4-2,TRBJ1-6,CASSQETRDYNSPLHF,TGTGCCAGCAGCCAAGAGACAAGAGACTATAATTCACCCCTCCACTTT
few,.,TRBV3-1,TRBJ1-3,CASSLVAGFGGTIHF,TGTGCCAGCAGCCTCGTCGCAGGCTTCGGCGGGACAATCCATTTT
.,.,TRBV20-1,TRBJ2-3,CSASSGRWESTDTQYF,TGCAGCGCCTCCTCGGGGCGGTGGGAGAGCACAGATACGCAGTATTTT
.,.,TRBV10-3,TRBJ2-6,CAIRGRTVGVSGANVLTF,TGTGCCATCAGAGGGAGGACAGTGGGCGTCTCTGGGGCCAACGTCCTGACTTTC
many,TRBD2,TRBV27,TRBJ2-1,CASSFGLAGTTEQFF,TGTGCCAGCAGTTTCGGACTAGCGGGAACCACTGAGCAGTTCTTC
many,TRBD2,TRBV12-3/TRBV12-4,TRBJ2-7,CASSRGDSYEQYF,TGTGCCAGCAGCCGGGGGGACTCCTACGAGCAGTACTTC